A single sample is the source of the 8 T cell receptor beta chains below, sequenced in a study of preoperative IRX-2 immunotherapy in early breast cancer. The treatment: preoperative locoregional IRX-2 cytokine immunotherapy. Data came from immunoSEQ multiplex PCR; TCRdb stores just in-frame clones and leaves some out. Of around 62,000 clones listed, roughly 94% are singletons. The material was obtained from a patient treated with IRX-2 immunotherapy. Receptors originate from a human donor with breast cancer.

The J gene is TRBJ2-1, the V gene TRBV29-1; 10 positions agree with TRBD2. Germline V lookup: CDR1 SQVTM, CDR2 ANQGSEA. The junction had 8 bases not matched to a gene; V was cut back by 7 bases and J by 5 bases. The CDR3 sequence is 14 residues long. This CDR3 is CSGSGRLSDNEQFF. CDR3 in DNA: TGCAGCGGTAGCGGGAGGTTGAGCGACAATGAGCAGTTCTTC.

This clone was found once. This chain uses TRBV7-2 with TRBJ2-7; the D is unclear. Trimming cost V 5 bases and J 9 bases, with 14 bases left between them. Germline values: CDR1 SGHTA, CDR2 FQGNSA. The CDR3 spans 12 residues. The CDR3 coding sequence is TGTGCCAGCAGCCTGACAAATCGTGGGCAGTACTTC. Protein: CASSLTNRGQYF.

The chain uses TRBV27 and TRBJ2-7; TRBD1 matches 10 bases. The V segment lost 2 bases and the J segment 3 bases; nucleotides outside the gene matches: 4. Germline V CDR1 and CDR2: MNHEY, SMNVEV (reference sequence). The CDR3 sequence is 15 residues long. CDR3 DNA sequence: TGTGCCAGCAGTTTAGTGGGACAGGGGTACTACGAGCAGTACTTC. Protein product: CASSLVGQGYYEQYF.

The chain couples TRBV28 to TRBJ2-5; the match to TRBD1 covers 8 bases. The tail of the sequence fits TRBJ2-7 better, so the J call may be wrong. The CDR3 runs 14 residues. Per the germline V gene, CDR1 is MDHEN and CDR2 is SYDVKM. The CDR3 nucleotides read TGTGCCAGCAACCCCGGGACAGGTGGTCTCGAGCAGTACTTC. The encoded protein is CASNPGTGGLEQYF.

V and J are TRBV7-3 and TRBJ2-2, with D perhaps assigned TRBD1 or TRBD2 (5 bases each). Trimming removed 6 bases from V and 0 bases from J, with 23 bases in between. Germline V CDR1 and CDR2: SGHTA, FQGTGA. CDR3 length equals 19 residues. CDR3 sequence: CASSGGPSAVIANTGELFF. DNA of the CDR3: TGTGCCAGCAGTGGGGGACCATCGGCTGTAATAGCGAACACCGGGGAGCTGTTTTTT.

V usage is TRBV4-2 and J usage is TRBJ2-1; 12 bases match TRBD2. The germline V gene has CDR1 LGHNA and CDR2 YNFKEQ. The CDR3 length is 16 residues. Unmatched junction bases numbered 10, after V lost 4 bases and J lost 9 bases. The CDR3 DNA reads as TGTGCCAGCAGCCTCGGACTAGCGGGGAGCTTGGGTGAGCAGTTCTTC. Its protein is CASSLGLAGSLGEQFF.

V usage is TRBV6-5 and J usage is TRBJ2-7, with D possibly being TRBD1 (5 bases). The germline V gene encodes CDR1 MNHEY and CDR2 SVGAGI. V lost 1 base and J 7 bases, leaving 20 bases between the germline ends. CDR3 length: 16 residues. CDR3 coding DNA: TGTGCCAGCAGTTACTACTCCCGGGCAGGGTCCCGTGAGCAGTACTTC. Its translation: CASSYYSRAGSREQYF.

The V gene is TRBV27, the J gene TRBJ2-2, with D perhaps TRBD2 (5 bases). Trimming took off 1 base at V and 2 bases at J, with 11 bases between the two ends. This CDR3 has 16 amino acids. Per germline, CDR1 MNHEY and CDR2 SMNVEV (reference sequence). CDR3 protein: CASSLWASSNTGELFF. In DNA form, the CDR3 reads TGTGCCAGCAGTTTATGGGCTAGCAGTAACACCGGGGAGCTGTTTTTT.